This TCR beta chain was captured in a study of beta chain features in type 1 diabetes. Study results and caveats: Any HLA-type effect on TCRB rearrangement remained unresolved here. Overrepresentation of cells with high TCR expression could result from cDNA sequencing.

The germline gives CDR1 SQVTM, CDR2 ANQGSEA. Trimming removed 4 bases from V and 0 bases from J, with 13 bases in between. The length of the CDR3 is 16 residues. This clone has a count of ten or more. The target antigen is unknown. The entirety of the isolated RNA underwent reverse transcription, so expressed TCRB transcripts were sequenced. Method: immunoSEQ multiplex PCR; TCRdb's copy keeps in-frame clones and lacks some. The table shows 250,000 to 300,000 clones, with approximately 8.1% occurring only once. The chain has TRBV29-1 and TRBJ2-6; weak D call: TRBD1 (5 bases). Sequenced input: central memory CD4+ T cells from blood. This TCR derives from a woman aged 18-29 years in good health. The CDR3 loop is CSVAKDINSGANVLTF. CDR3 DNA sequence: TGCAGCGTTGCCAAGGACATTAACTCTGGGGCCAACGTCCTGACTTTC.